The next 21 T cell receptor beta chains were all read from a single sample in a study of neurological immune-mediated disorders. TCRdb reprocessed the 5' RACE reads with MiXCR, giving one entry per CDR3 protein. The data contain around 67,000 distinct CDR3 sequences, 5.2% of them seen just once; the ten biggest clones take up 6% to 9.5%. The sequenced sample was PBMCs. The source is a man between 18 and 29 years old with multiple sclerosis.

This clonotype has ten or more counts. The gene calls are TRBV7-6 and TRBJ2-1, with TRBD2 matching 8 bases. The trim removed 9 bases at V and 6 bases at J, leaving 13 bases unmatched. The germline CDR1 and CDR2 sequences are SGHVS and FNYEAQ. This CDR3 comprises 15 residues. The CDR3 nucleotides read TGTGCCAGTGGGGATAGCGGGGCCTCCAGCAATGAGCAGTTCTTC. Its protein is CASGDSGASSNEQFF.

This clonotype was observed at least ten times. The chain links TRBV20-1 to TRBJ2-1; a weak D match, TRBD1 (7 bases). From germline, CDR1 is DFQATT and CDR2 SNEGSKA (reference sequence). The V and J ends lost 6 bases and 4 bases respectively, with 22 bases between them. CDR3 length: 16 amino acids. The chain's CDR3 is CSASLGGGEVYNEQFF. The CDR3 DNA is TGCAGTGCCTCCCTCGGAGGGGGCGAGGTTTACAATGAGCAGTTCTTC.

This chain's CDR3 is CASSLTNRAVDTQYF. CDR3 coding DNA: TGTGCCAGCAGTTTAACAAACAGGGCGGTAGATACGCAGTATTTT. This sequence joins TRBV12-3 or TRBV12-4 and TRBJ2-3; maybe TRBD1 (6 bases). Trimming took off 2 bases at V and 5 bases at J, with 14 bases between the two ends. The CDR3 covers 15 residues.

This clonotype appeared many times. The chain uses TRBV20-1 and TRBJ2-7; the match to TRBD2 covers 8 bases. The germline V gene encodes CDR1 DFQATT and CDR2 SNEGSKA (reference sequence). The CDR3 consists of 15 residues. The V gene end was trimmed by 3 bases and the J gene end by 3 bases; junction bases not matched to a gene: 10. This chain's CDR3 is CSASGLAGDRYEQYF. In DNA form, the CDR3 reads TGCAGTGCTAGCGGCCTAGCGGGCGATCGCTACGAGCAGTACTTC.

This clonotype showed up many times. The chain carries TRBV6-2 or TRBV6-3 and TRBJ2-3, with D maybe TRBD2 (5 bases). CDR1 is MNHEY, CDR2 SVGEGT, per germline. Trimming shortened V by 4 bases and J by 7 bases, and 9 bases separated the two germline ends. The CDR3 totals 12 residues. This CDR3 reads CASSSDSNTQYF. The CDR3, as DNA: TGTGCCAGCAGTTCGGACTCGAATACGCAGTATTTT.

There are many counts of this clonotype. CDR3 bases: TGTGCCAGCAGCGTAGGGAATAGCGGGAAGTTCTCCTACGAGCAGTACTTC. It specifies CASSVGNSGKFSYEQYF. The chain links TRBV9 to TRBJ2-7; 8 nucleotides match TRBD2. V lost 0 bases and J lost 0; bases outside the gene matches: 8. The CDR3 spans 17 residues. Germline CDR1 SGDLS, CDR2 YYNGEE.

This clonotype has a count of ten or more. This chain links TRBV5-1 with TRBJ1-2, with TRBD1 matching over 7 bases. The CDR3 is made up of 14 amino acids. CDR1 SGHRS and CDR2 YFSETQ come from the germline V gene. The J segment lost 2 bases and the V segment lost 2 bases, leaving 3 bases of the junction unmatched. The CDR3, as DNA: TGCGCCAGCAGCTTAGGGGACAGCAACTATGGCTACACCTTC. Protein sequence: CASSLGDSNYGYTF.

This clonotype was counted at least ten times. The chain links TRBV10-3 to TRBJ1-1; the match to TRBD1 covers 7 bases. The CDR3 is 14 residues long. Germline CDR1 reads ENHRY; CDR2 reads SYGVKD. V shed 7 bases, J shed 3 bases, and the junction held 8 bases outside the gene matches. CDR3 protein: CAITGDRRDTEAFF. The CDR3 DNA reads TGTGCCATCACCGGGGACAGACGGGACACTGAAGCTTTCTTT.

This clonotype has ten or more counts. This chain joins TRBV20-1 and TRBJ1-2, with TRBD1 identical over 7 bases. CDR3 length: 13 residues. Germline CDR1 and CDR2: DFQATT and SNEGSKA (reference sequence). Trimming took 6 bases from V and 4 from J; bases not matched to a gene: 8. Here the CDR3 DNA reads TGCAGTGCCCCCCGGTCAGGGGGCTATGGCTACACCTTC. Translation: CSAPRSGGYGYTF.

This clonotype has at least ten counts. The chain couples TRBV7-3 to TRBJ1-2; no clear D gene. Trimming pared 5 bases from V and 4 bases from J, leaving 20 bases between. Germline V gives CDR1 SGHTA, CDR2 FQGTGA. The CDR3 totals 16 residues. The CDR3 coding sequence is TGTGCCAGCAGCCTAAATGGTCCCCAGGAGGTCTATGGCTACACCTTC. This translates into CASSLNGPQEVYGYTF.

This clonotype has a count of ten or more. The rearrangement uses TRBV27 and TRBJ2-1, with 8 bases identical to TRBD2. Germline assignment: CDR1 MNHEY and CDR2 SMNVEV (reference sequence). Unmatched junction bases numbered 10, after V lost 6 bases and J lost 3 bases. CDR3 length: 16 residues. The CDR3 DNA reads as TGTGCCAGCAGAAATAGAGCGGGGGACATCTACAATGAGCAGTTCTTC. Translated, it gives CASRNRAGDIYNEQFF.

This clonotype has a count of ten or more. The chain joins TRBV20-1 to TRBJ2-7; D gene ambiguous. Trimming stripped 5 bases from V and 0 bases from J, with 14 bases between. The CDR3 totals 14 residues. CDR1 DFQATT and CDR2 SNEGSKA come from the germline V gene (reference sequence). Here the CDR3 reads CSAPRLAYSYEQYF. CDR3 bases: TGCAGTGCTCCACGACTTGCCTACTCCTACGAGCAGTACTTC.

This clonotype showed up just a few times. This sequence joins TRBV5-4 and TRBJ2-2; D not resolved. The CDR3 is 14 residues long. CDR1 and CDR2 from the germline V gene are SGHNT and YYREEE (reference sequence). V dropped 0 bases and J dropped 3 bases, with 6 bases sitting between them. The CDR3 coding sequence is TGTGCCAGCAGCTTGGACAGATACACCGGGGAGCTGTTTTTT. This gives the protein CASSLDRYTGELFF.

This clonotype was recorded many times. The chain combines TRBV6-6 with TRBJ1-6; a possible D gene is TRBD1 (5 bases). CDR3 length: 17 residues. Trimming removed 6 bases at V and 3 bases at J, with 18 bases between. Germline loops: CDR1 MNHNY, CDR2 SVGAGI (reference sequence). In nucleotides, the CDR3 is TGTGCCAGCAGAGATAAGGAAAAGGGGTACTATAATTCACCCCTCCACTTT. Protein sequence: CASRDKEKGYYNSPLHF.

This clonotype appeared many times. The chain carries TRBV7-2 and TRBJ2-1, with 7 nucleotides matching TRBD1. The CDR3 consists of 15 residues. The germline V gene has CDR1 SGHTA and CDR2 FQGNSA. J lost 3 bases, V lost 0 bases, and 2 bases had no gene match. The CDR3 protein is CASSLAGQDYNEQFF. DNA for the CDR3: TGTGCCAGCAGCTTAGCAGGACAGGACTACAATGAGCAGTTCTTC. The complete variable domain, with remaining parts taken from reference TRBV7-2 and TRBJ2-1, reads GAGVSQSPSNKVTEKGKDVELRCDPISGHTALYWYRQSLGQGLEFLIYFQGNSAPDKSGLPSDRFSAERTGGSVSTLTIQRTQQEDSAVYLCASSLAGQDYNEQFFGPGTRLTVL.

This clonotype was seen many times. This chain uses TRBV28 with TRBJ1-1; 8 bases match TRBD1. Germline V gives CDR1 MDHEN, CDR2 SYDVKM. After removal of 2 bases from V and 4 bases from J, the junction contained 6 bases not matched to a gene. The CDR3 sequence is 15 residues long. The CDR3 region has the DNA TGTGCCAGCAGTTTAGGGACAGGTCCGTTCACTGAAGCTTTCTTT. Translating gives CASSLGTGPFTEAFF. Drawing the rest from reference TRBV28 and TRBJ1-1, the complete variable domain is DVKVTQSSRYLVKRTGEKVFLECVQDMDHENMFWYRQDPGLGLRLIYFSYDVKMKEKGDIPEGYSVSREKKERFSLILESASTNQTSMYLCASSLGTGPFTEAFFGQGTRLTVV.

This clonotype was counted at least ten times. CDR3 loop: CASSLVGVTDTQYF. The CDR3 DNA is TGCGCCAGCAGCCTCGTCGGAGTCACAGATACGCAGTATTTT. V usage is TRBV4-1 and J usage is TRBJ2-3; no definite D call. The CDR3 extends over 14 amino acids. The V gene lost 4 bases and the J gene lost 2 bases, with 10 bases spanning the gap. Germline V lookup: CDR1 MGHRA, CDR2 YSYEKL.

This clonotype was detected only a few times. This chain uses TRBV9 with TRBJ2-3, with D possibly being TRBD1 (6 bases). Germline V gives CDR1 SGDLS, CDR2 YYNGEE. Trimming removed 5 bases from V and 4 bases from J, with 14 bases in between. This CDR3 has 14 amino acids. CDR3 residues: CASSLPDSSDTQYF. The DNA for the CDR3 is TGTGCCAGCAGTCTCCCGGACAGTTCAGATACGCAGTATTTT.

This clonotype was counted many times. The J gene is TRBJ1-3, the V gene TRBV9, with no clear D. This CDR3 has 14 residues. Trimming took off 7 bases at V and 4 bases at J, with 15 bases between the two ends. In germline, CDR1 is SGDLS, CDR2 YYNGEE. CDR3 amino acids: CASSSEGTGNTIYF. In nucleotides, the CDR3 is TGTGCCAGCTCCTCGGAGGGAACCGGAAACACCATATATTTT. Together with reference TRBV9 and TRBJ1-3, the CDR3 gives the full variable domain: DSGVTQTPKHLITATGQRVTLRCSPRSGDLSVYWYQQSLDQGLQFLIQYYNGEERAKGNILERFSAQQFPDLHSELNLSSLELGDSALYFCASSSEGTGNTIYFGEGSWLTVV.

This clonotype was seen a few times. One base away lies a much larger clone, so this may be a sequencing read error. The gene calls are TRBV28 and TRBJ1-4; D is undetermined. The ends were cut back, 6 bases at V and 5 bases at J, with 16 bases in the middle. Germline V lookup: CDR1 MDHEN, CDR2 SYDVKM. This CDR3 spans 15 amino acids. CDR3 sequence reads: CASSQLRTVNEKLFF. Here the CDR3 DNA reads TGTGCCAGCAGCCAACTCCGGACTGTCAATGAAAAACTGTTTTTT.

This clonotype is labeled medium-sized (0.01 to 0.1%). The chain joins TRBV5-1 to TRBJ2-5; D not certain. V lost 0 bases, J lost 4 bases, and 4 bases lay in between. The CDR3 contains 12 residues. Germline V lookup: CDR1 SGHRS, CDR2 YFSETQ. CDR3 in amino acids: CASSLAGETQYF. CDR3 nucleotides: TGCGCCAGCAGCTTGGCGGGAGAGACCCAGTACTTC.